The present T cell receptor (beta chain) was sequenced within a study of T cells in localized non-small cell lung cancer. The CDR3 runs 12 residues. Germline assignment: CDR1 MNHNY and CDR2 SVGAGI (reference sequence). J gave up 4 bases and V 9 bases, and 3 bases lay outside the gene matches. For this clone: Its antigen is unidentified.

Study findings and constraints: Paired adjacent lung recovered a median roughly 56 of the top 100 tumor clones. Uninvolved adjacent lung showed higher T cell clonality than tumor. Without multi-region sequencing, intratumor heterogeneity could not be excluded. Density of T cells in blood, when higher, went with longer overall survival.

The data were produced by immunoSEQ multiplex PCR, yet TCRdb's version contains in-frame clones alone and is incomplete. Of approximately 26,000 clones in the sample, approximately 90% were seen once. The source of this sequence is a female donor at least 60 years old with stage II squamous cell lung carcinoma. V is TRBV6-6 and J is TRBJ2-5; 9 bases are shared with TRBD1. This sample comprised peripheral blood, obtained before any cancer treatment. The CDR3: CASWTGVETQYF. The CDR3 nucleotides read TGTGCCAGTTGGACAGGGGTAGAGACCCAGTACTTC.